These 8 T cell receptor beta chains came from one sample sequenced in a study of T cell responses to AZD1222 COVID-19 vaccine. The protocol was immunoSEQ multiplex PCR, while the TCRdb copy is restricted to in-frame clones and leaves out a portion. This sample yields 46,000 or so clones, of which 90% are seen a single time; 30% to 45% belongs to the top ten. Sequencing used peripheral blood, obtained 28 days after the second AZD1222 dose. The receptors were sampled from an adult who received the AZD1222 COVID-19 vaccine.

CDR3 nucleotide sequence: TGCAGCGTCAATCCGGGACGGATTAACTATGGCTACACCTTC. Translating gives CSVNPGRINYGYTF. The chain uses TRBV29-1 and TRBJ1-2, with a tentative D call TRBD1 (5 bases). Trimming stripped 6 bases from V and 1 base from J, with 15 bases between. The CDR3 sequence is 14 residues long. Germline V gene data show CDR1 as SQVTM and CDR2 as ANQGSEA. The complete variable domain, with remaining parts taken from reference TRBV29-1 and TRBJ1-2, reads SAVISQKPSRDICQRGTSLTIQCQVDSQVTMMFWYRQQPGQSLTLIATANQGSEATYESGFVIDKFPISRPNLTFSTLTVSNMSPEDSSIYLCSVNPGRINYGYTFGSGTRLTVV.

The CDR3 reads CASSHGPEAFF. The CDR3 coding sequence is TGTGCCAGCAGCCACGGTCCTGAAGCTTTCTTT. The chain combines TRBV6-2 or TRBV6-3 with TRBJ1-1; D unresolved. The CDR3 has 11 residues. CDR1 is MNHEY, CDR2 SVGEGT, per germline. Trimming took 6 bases from V and 6 from J, leaving 8 bases between them.

The chain links TRBV3-1 (or the pseudogene TRBV3-2) to TRBJ2-5, with D perhaps matching TRBD2 (7 bases). Looked up from germline, CDR1 is LGHDT and CDR2 is YNNKEL (reference sequence). V was pared by 1 base and J by 5 bases, with 20 bases between. The CDR3 spans 17 residues. DNA of the CDR3: TGTGCCAGCAGCCAAGCCCTTACGGGGGGCACTCAGGAGACCCAGTACTTC. Its protein product is CASSQALTGGTQETQYF.

J is TRBJ1-6 and V is TRBV7-6; D gene uncertain. Per germline, CDR1 SGHVS and CDR2 FNYEAQ. V lost 5 bases and J 0 bases, leaving 8 bases between the germline ends. The CDR3 has 15 residues. This CDR3 reads CASSRLASYNSPLHF. For the CDR3, the DNA is TGTGCCAGCAGCCGTCTGGCCTCCTATAATTCACCCCTCCACTTT.

The chain has TRBV11-3 and TRBJ1-1; D remains unclear. V was pared by 5 bases and J by 1 base, with 8 bases between. The CDR3 length is 13 residues. Germline V gene data show CDR1 as SGHNT and CDR2 as YENEEA. The CDR3 DNA reads as TGTGCCAGCAGCCGACTCGGGAACACTGAAGCTTTCTTT. It codes for CASSRLGNTEAFF.

The chain uses TRBV7-8 and TRBJ2-7; 7 positions agree with TRBD2. The CDR3 is made up of 15 amino acids. Unmatched junction bases numbered 6, after V lost 4 bases and J lost 0 bases. Per germline, CDR1 SGHVS and CDR2 FQNEAQ. DNA of the CDR3: TGTGCCAGCAGCTCGGGGGGATTTGGCTCCTACGAGCAGTACTTC. Translating it yields CASSSGGFGSYEQYF.

The V call is TRBV3-1 (or the pseudogene TRBV3-2), the J call TRBJ1-2; 7 nucleotides line up with TRBD1. The ends lost 5 bases at V and 0 bases at J; junction bases unmatched: 3. The CDR3 has 14 amino acids. Germline V gives CDR1 LGHDT, CDR2 YNNKEL (reference sequence). The CDR3 loop is CASSGDSTNYGYTF. CDR3 in DNA: TGTGCCAGCAGCGGGGACAGTACTAACTATGGCTACACCTTC.

The V and J genes are TRBV2 and TRBJ1-5; D may be TRBD1 (5 bases). Trimming shortened V by 2 bases and J by 3 bases, and 11 bases separated the two germline ends. The CDR3 runs 15 residues. CDR1 and CDR2 (germline): SNHLY, FYNNEI. The CDR3 loop reads CASSEPGPPNQPQHF. The CDR3 region has the DNA TGTGCCAGCAGTGAACCGGGGCCCCCCAATCAGCCCCAGCATTTT.